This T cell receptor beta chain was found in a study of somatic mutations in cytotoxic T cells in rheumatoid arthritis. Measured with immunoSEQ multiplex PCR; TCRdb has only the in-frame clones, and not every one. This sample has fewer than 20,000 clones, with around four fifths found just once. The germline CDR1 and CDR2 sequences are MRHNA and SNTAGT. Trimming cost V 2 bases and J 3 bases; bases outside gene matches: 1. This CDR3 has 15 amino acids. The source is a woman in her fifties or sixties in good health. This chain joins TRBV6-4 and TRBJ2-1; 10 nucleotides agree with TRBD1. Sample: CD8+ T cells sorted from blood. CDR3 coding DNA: TGTGCCAGCAGTGACGGGACAGGGGACTACAATGAGCAGTTCTTC. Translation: CASSDGTGDYNEQFF.